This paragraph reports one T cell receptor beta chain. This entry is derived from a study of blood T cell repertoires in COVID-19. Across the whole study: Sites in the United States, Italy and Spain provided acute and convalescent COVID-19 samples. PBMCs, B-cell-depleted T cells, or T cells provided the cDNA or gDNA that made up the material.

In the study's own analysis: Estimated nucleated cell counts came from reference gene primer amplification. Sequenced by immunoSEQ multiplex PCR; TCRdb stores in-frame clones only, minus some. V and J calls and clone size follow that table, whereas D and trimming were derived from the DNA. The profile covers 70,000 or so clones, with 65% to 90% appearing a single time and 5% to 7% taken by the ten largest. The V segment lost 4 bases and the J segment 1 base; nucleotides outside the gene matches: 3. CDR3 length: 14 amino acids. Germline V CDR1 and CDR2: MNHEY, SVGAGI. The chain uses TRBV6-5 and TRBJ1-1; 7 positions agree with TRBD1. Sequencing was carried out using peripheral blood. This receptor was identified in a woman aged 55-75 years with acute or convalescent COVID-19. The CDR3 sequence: CASSSYRGNTEAFF. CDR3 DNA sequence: TGTGCCAGCAGTTCGTACAGGGGGAACACTGAAGCTTTCTTT.